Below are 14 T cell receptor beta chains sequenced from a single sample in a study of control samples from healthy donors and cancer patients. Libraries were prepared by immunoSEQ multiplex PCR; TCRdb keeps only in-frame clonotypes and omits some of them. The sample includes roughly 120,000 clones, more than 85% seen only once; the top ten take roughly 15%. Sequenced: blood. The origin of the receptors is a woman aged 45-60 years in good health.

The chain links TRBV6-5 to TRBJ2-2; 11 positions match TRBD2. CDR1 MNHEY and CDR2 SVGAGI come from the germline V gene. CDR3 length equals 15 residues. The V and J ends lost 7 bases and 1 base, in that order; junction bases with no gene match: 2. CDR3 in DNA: TGTGCCAGCAAACTAGCGGGGGAGAACACCGGGGAGCTGTTTTTT. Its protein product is CASKLAGENTGELFF.

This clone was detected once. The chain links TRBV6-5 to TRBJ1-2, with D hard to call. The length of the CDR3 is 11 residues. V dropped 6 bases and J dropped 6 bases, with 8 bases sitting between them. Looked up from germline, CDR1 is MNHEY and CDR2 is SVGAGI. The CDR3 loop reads CASRYRDGYTF. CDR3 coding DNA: TGTGCCAGCAGATATCGGGATGGCTACACCTTC.

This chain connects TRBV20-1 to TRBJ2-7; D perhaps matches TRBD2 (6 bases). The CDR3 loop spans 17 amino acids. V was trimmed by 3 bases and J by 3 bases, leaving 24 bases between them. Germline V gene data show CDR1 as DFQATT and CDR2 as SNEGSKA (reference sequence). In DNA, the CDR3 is TGCAGTGCTAGTGGCGCTAAATACCTCAACGGGAGCTACGAGCAGTACGTC. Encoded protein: CSASGAKYLNGSYEQYV.

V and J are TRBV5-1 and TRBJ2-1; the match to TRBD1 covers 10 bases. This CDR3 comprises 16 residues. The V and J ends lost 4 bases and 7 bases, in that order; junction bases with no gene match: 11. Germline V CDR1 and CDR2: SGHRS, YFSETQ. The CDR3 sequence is CASSPTDRGERNEQFF. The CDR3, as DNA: TGCGCCAGCAGCCCTACGGACAGGGGGGAACGGAATGAGCAGTTCTTC.

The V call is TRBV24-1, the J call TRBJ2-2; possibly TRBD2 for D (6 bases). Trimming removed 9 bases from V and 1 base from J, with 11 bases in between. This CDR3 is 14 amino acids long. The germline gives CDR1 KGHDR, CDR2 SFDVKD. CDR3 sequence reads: CATAGRGNTGELFF. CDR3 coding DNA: TGTGCCACCGCCGGGAGAGGGAACACCGGGGAGCTGTTTTTT.

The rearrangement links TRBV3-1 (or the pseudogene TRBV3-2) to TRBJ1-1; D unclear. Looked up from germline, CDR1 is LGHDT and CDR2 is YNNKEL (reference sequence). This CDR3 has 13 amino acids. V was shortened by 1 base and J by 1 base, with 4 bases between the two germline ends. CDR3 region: CASSQARNTEAFF. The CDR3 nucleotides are TGTGCCAGCAGCCAAGCAAGGAACACTGAAGCTTTCTTT.

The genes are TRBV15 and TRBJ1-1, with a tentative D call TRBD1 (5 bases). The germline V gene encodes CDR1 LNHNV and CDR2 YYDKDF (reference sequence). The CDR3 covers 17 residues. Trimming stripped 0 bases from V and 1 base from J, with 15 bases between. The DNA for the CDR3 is TGTGCCACCAGCAGAGATTGGGAGGGGATCGGGAACACTGAAGCTTTCTTT. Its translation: CATSRDWEGIGNTEAFF. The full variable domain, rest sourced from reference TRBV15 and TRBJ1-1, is DAMVIQNPRYQVTQFGKPVTLSCSQTLNHNVMYWYQQKSSQAPKLLFHYYDKDFNNEADTPDNFQSRRPNTSFCFLDIRSPGLGDTAMYLCATSRDWEGIGNTEAFFGQGTRLTVV.

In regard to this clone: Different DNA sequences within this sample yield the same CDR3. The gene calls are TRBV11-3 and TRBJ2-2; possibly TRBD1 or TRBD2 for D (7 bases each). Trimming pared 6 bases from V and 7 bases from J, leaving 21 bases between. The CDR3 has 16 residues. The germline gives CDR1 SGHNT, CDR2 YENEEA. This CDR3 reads CASSSSGGGRIGELFF. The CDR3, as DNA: TGTGCCAGCAGTTCCTCAGGGGGGGGCCGTATCGGGGAGCTGTTTTTT.

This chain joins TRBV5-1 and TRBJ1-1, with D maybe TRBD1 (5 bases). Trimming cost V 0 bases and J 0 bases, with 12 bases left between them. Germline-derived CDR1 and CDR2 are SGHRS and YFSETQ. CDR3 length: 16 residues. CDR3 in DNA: TGCGCCAGCAGCTTGGTAGGGGAGATCGTGAACACTGAAGCTTTCTTT. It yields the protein CASSLVGEIVNTEAFF.

In nucleotides, the CDR3 is TGTGCCACCATAGAGACAGCTACGGGGCAACTGTTTTTT. Its translation is CATIETATGQLFF. V is TRBV28 and J is TRBJ1-4; possible D gene TRBD1, 5 bases. V gave up 10 bases and J gave up 12 bases, with 21 bases separating them. The CDR3 loop spans 13 amino acids. Germline-derived CDR1 and CDR2 are MDHEN and SYDVKM.

CDR3 in DNA: TGTGCCAGCTCCTTCTGGACTAGCGGGAGCGCGGACAATGAGCAGTTCTTC. This translates into CASSFWTSGSADNEQFF. V and J are TRBV18 and TRBJ2-1; 13 bases line up with TRBD2. The J segment lost 5 bases and the V segment lost 6 bases, leaving 10 bases of the junction unmatched. There are 17 residues in the CDR3. Germline loops: CDR1 KGHSH, CDR2 LQKENI.

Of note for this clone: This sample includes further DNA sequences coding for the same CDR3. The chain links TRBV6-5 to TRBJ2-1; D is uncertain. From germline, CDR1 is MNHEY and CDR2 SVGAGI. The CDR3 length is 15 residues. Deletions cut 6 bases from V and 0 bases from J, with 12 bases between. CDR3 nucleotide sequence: TGTGCCAGCAGCTACCACCCTTCCTCCTACAATGAGCAGTTCTTC. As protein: CASSYHPSSYNEQFF.

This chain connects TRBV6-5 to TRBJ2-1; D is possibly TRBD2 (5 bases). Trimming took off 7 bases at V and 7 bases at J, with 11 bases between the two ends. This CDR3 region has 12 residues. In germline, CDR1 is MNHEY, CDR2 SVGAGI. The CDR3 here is CASTTQRNEQFF. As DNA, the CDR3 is TGTGCCAGCACCACCCAGCGGAATGAGCAGTTCTTC.

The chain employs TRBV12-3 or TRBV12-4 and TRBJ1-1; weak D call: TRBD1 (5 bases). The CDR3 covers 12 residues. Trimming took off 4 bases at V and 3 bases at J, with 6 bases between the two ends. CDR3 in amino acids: CASSSGYTEAFF. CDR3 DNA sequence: TGTGCCAGCAGTTCAGGGTACACTGAAGCTTTCTTT.